Shown below are 9 T cell receptor beta chains from a single sample sequenced in a study of shared clonotypes between healthy human individuals. Produced via immunoSEQ multiplex PCR; TCRdb's table is partial and in-frame only. The table lists about 1.1 million clones, around 78% of them singletons. The sequencing sample was made of memory CD4+ T cells from PBMCs. Subset of the sample: CD45RA-negative fraction. Every receptor here comes from a young man in good health. Some clones in this sample may be carry-over from other donors' samples.

The rearrangement joins TRBV5-4 to TRBJ2-7, with D perhaps TRBD2 (6 bases). Between the trimmed V and J ends, which lost 4 bases and 5 bases, there was a span of 19 bases. This CDR3 has 15 amino acids. Per the germline V gene, CDR1 is SGHNT and CDR2 is YYREEE (reference sequence). CDR3 sequence: CASSRGTSIGHEQYF. CDR3 nucleotides: TGTGCCAGCAGCCGCGGGACTTCGATCGGCCACGAGCAGTACTTC.

This clone was counted once. The V gene is TRBV29-1, the J gene TRBJ2-1, with 9 bases lining up with TRBD2. V lost 6 bases, J lost 0 bases, and 9 bases stayed unmatched. The length of the CDR3 is 16 residues. Germline V gene sequence: CDR1 SQVTM, CDR2 ANQGSEA. The DNA for the CDR3 is TGCAGCGTACTAGCGGGCCACGCAAGCTCCTACAATGAGCAGTTCTTC. Protein product: CSVLAGHASSYNEQFF.

The chain couples TRBV28 to TRBJ1-2, with D possibly TRBD1 on 6 matching bases. The ends were cut back, 10 bases at V and 5 bases at J, with 23 bases in the middle. The CDR3 extends over 15 amino acids. The germline CDR1 and CDR2 sequences are MDHEN and SYDVKM. The CDR3 loop is CAIEDSGLEGYGYTF. The DNA for the CDR3 is TGTGCCATCGAGGACAGTGGATTAGAGGGTTATGGCTACACCTTC.

The chain links TRBV6-5 to TRBJ1-2; D is ambiguous. Trimming took 6 bases from V and 4 from J, leaving 12 bases between them. Germline values: CDR1 MNHEY, CDR2 SVGAGI. This CDR3 has 13 residues. The CDR3 loop is CASRGTTTYGYTF. CDR3 nucleotide sequence: TGTGCCAGCAGAGGAACAACCACCTATGGCTACACCTTC.

The chain carries TRBV7-9 and TRBJ1-1; 9 bases agree with TRBD1. The junction had 7 bases not matched to a gene; V was cut back by 5 bases and J by 0 bases. CDR1 is SEHNR, CDR2 FQNEAQ, per germline (reference sequence). This CDR3 comprises 16 residues. As DNA, the CDR3 is TGTGCCAGCAGCCGGACAGGGGAGTACATGAACACTGAAGCTTTCTTT. Translating it yields CASSRTGEYMNTEAFF.

V is TRBV30 and J is TRBJ2-6; D not certain. Germline V gene sequence: CDR1 GTSNPN, CDR2 SVGIG (reference sequence). The germline V and J ends were trimmed by 4 bases and 0 bases, with 4 bases remaining between them. The CDR3 sequence is 13 residues long. The CDR3 spells CAWKRSGANVLTF. In DNA form, the CDR3 reads TGTGCCTGGAAGCGCTCTGGGGCCAACGTCCTGACTTTC.

Concerning this clone: A much larger clone lies one base from this, so it may be a read error. The same CDR3 is also encoded by other DNA sequences in this sample. This chain links TRBV5-1 with TRBJ2-3; D is undetermined. The V end was cut by 0 bases, the J end by 1 base, with 6 bases between. The CDR3 runs to 14 residues. Germline values: CDR1 SGHRS, CDR2 YFSETQ. The CDR3 DNA reads as TGCGCCAGCAGCTTGGACGGACGCACAGATACGCAGTATTTT. Translating it yields CASSLDGRTDTQYF.

This chain's CDR3 is CASSQDGTRWEKLFF. The CDR3 DNA is TGCGCCAGCAGCCAAGACGGGACCCGGTGGGAAAAACTGTTTTTT. The J gene is TRBJ1-4, the V gene TRBV4-3; possibly TRBD1 for D (5 bases). CDR1 and CDR2 (germline): LGHNA, YSLEER. V lost 0 bases and J lost 8, with 13 bases in between. The CDR3 spans 15 residues.

This chain joins TRBV7-6 and TRBJ2-5; the match to TRBD1 covers 7 bases. The CDR3 spans 15 residues. The junction had 10 bases not matched to a gene; V was cut back by 8 bases and J by 1 base. Germline-derived CDR1 and CDR2 are SGHVS and FNYEAQ. The DNA of the CDR3 is TGTGCCAGCCGCAACCCGGGACAGCCCCAAGAGACCCAGTACTTC. Its translation: CASRNPGQPQETQYF.